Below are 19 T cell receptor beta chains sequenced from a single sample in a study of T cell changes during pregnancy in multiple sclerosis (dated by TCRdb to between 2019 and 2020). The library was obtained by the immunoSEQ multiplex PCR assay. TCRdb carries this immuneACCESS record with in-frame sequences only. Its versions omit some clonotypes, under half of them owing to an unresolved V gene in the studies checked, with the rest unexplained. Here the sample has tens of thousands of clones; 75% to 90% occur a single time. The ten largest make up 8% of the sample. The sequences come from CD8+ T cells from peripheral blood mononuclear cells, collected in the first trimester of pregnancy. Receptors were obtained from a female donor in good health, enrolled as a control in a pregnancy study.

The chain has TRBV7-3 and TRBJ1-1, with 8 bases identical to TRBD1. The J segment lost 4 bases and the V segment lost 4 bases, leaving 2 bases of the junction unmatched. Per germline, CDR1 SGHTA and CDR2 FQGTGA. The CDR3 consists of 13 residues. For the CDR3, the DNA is TGTGCCAGCAGCTCGACAGGGGTCACTGAAGCTTTCTTT. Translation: CASSSTGVTEAFF.

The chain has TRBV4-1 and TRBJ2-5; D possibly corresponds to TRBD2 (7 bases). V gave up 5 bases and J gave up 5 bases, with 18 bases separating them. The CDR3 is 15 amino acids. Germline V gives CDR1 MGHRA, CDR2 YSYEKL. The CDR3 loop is CASSARGGLRETQYF. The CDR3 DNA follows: TGCGCCAGCAGCGCCCGCGGGGGCTTACGTGAGACCCAGTACTTC.

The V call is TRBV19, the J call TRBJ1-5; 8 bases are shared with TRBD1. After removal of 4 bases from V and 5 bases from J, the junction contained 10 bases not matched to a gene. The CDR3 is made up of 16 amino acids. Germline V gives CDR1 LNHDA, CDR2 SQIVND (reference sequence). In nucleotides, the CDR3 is TGTGCCAGTAGTAGAGCCGGGACAGGTGGGGATCAGCCCCAGCATTTT. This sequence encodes CASSRAGTGGDQPQHF.

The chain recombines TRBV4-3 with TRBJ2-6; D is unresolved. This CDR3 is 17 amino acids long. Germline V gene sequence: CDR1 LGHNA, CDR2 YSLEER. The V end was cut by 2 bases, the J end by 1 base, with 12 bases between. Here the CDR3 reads CASSQLTTRSGANVLTF. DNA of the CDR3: TGCGCCAGCAGCCAACTTACTACCCGATCTGGGGCCAACGTCCTGACTTTC.

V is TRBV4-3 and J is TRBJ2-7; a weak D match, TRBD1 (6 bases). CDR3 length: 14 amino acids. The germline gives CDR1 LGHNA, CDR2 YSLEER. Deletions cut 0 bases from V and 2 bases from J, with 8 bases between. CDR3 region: CASSQEGGTYEQYF. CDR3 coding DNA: TGCGCCAGCAGCCAAGAAGGGGGAACCTACGAGCAGTACTTC.

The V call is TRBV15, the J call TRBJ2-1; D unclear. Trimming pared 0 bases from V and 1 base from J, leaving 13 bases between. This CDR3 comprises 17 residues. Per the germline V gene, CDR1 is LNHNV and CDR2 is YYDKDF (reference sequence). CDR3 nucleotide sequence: TGTGCCACCAGCAGAGAGCCGACCGGCGGATCCTACAATGAGCAGTTCTTC. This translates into CATSREPTGGSYNEQFF.

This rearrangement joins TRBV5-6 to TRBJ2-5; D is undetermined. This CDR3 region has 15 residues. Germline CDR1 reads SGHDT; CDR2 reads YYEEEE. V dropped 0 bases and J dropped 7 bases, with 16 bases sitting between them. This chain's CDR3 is CASSLGEKPAGTQYF. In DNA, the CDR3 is TGTGCCAGCAGCTTGGGAGAAAAGCCAGCAGGGACCCAGTACTTC.

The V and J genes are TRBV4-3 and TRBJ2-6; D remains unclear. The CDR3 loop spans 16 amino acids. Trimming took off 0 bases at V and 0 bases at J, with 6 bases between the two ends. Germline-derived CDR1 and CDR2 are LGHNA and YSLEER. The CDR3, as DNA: TGCGCCAGCAGCCAAGACCCCAACTCTGGGGCCAACGTCCTGACTTTC. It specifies CASSQDPNSGANVLTF.

CDR3 sequence reads: CASESGTLYGYTF. CDR3 DNA sequence: TGTGCCAGCGAATCAGGAACCCTCTATGGCTACACCTTC. The rearrangement uses TRBV7-9 and TRBJ1-2; D remains ambiguous. Trimming took off 8 bases at V and 4 bases at J, with 14 bases between the two ends. CDR1 is SEHNR, CDR2 FQNEAQ, per germline (reference sequence). The CDR3 length is 13 residues.

The CDR3 bases are TGTGCCAGCAGTCTACAGGGGCCCACTGAAGCTTTCTTT. Protein product: CASSLQGPTEAFF. The chain is built from TRBV28 and TRBJ1-1; 7 bases agree with TRBD1. The V gene's germline CDR1 is MDHEN and CDR2 SYDVKM. The junction had 4 bases not matched to a gene; V was cut back by 5 bases and J by 4 bases. The CDR3 consists of 13 residues. The full variable domain, in which reference TRBV28 and TRBJ1-1 provide the parts outside the CDR3, is DVKVTQSSRYLVKRTGEKVFLECVQDMDHENMFWYRQDPGLGLRLIYFSYDVKMKEKGDIPEGYSVSREKKERFSLILESASTNQTSMYLCASSLQGPTEAFFGQGTRLTVV.

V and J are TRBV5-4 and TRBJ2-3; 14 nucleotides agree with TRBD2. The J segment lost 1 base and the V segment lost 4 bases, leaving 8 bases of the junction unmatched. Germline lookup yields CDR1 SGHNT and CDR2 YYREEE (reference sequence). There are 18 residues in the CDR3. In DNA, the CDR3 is TGTGCCAGCAGCCCGGGACTAGCGGGGGAATACGGCACAGATACGCAGTATTTT. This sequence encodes CASSPGLAGEYGTDTQYF.

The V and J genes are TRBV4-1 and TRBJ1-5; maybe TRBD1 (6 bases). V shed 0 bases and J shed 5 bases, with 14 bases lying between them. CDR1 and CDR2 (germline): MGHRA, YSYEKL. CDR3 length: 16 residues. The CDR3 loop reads CASSQDGWAGDQPQHF. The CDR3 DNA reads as TGCGCCAGCAGCCAAGATGGTTGGGCAGGGGATCAGCCCCAGCATTTT.

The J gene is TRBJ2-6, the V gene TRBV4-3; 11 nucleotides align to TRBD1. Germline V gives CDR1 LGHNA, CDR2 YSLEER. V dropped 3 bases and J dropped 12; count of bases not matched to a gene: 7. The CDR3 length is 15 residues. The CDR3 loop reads CASSHGQGAGAVLTF. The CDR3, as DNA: TGCGCCAGCAGCCACGGACAGGGGGCCGGCGCCGTCCTGACTTTC.

In nucleotides, the CDR3 is TGTGCCACGCACCCGGCGGGGGTTACCTACGAGCAGTACTTC. This translates into CATHPAGVTYEQYF. J is TRBJ2-7 and V is TRBV5-6, with TRBD2 identical over 7 bases. CDR3 size: 14 residues. Germline V gene data show CDR1 as SGHDT and CDR2 as YYEEEE. The trim removed 9 bases at V and 2 bases at J, leaving 11 bases unmatched.

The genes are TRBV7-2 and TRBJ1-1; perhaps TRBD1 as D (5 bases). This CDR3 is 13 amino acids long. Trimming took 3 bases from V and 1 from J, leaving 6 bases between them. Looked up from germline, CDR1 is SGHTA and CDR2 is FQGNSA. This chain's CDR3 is CASSFGGNTEAFF. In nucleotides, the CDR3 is TGTGCCAGCAGCTTCGGGGGGAACACTGAAGCTTTCTTT.

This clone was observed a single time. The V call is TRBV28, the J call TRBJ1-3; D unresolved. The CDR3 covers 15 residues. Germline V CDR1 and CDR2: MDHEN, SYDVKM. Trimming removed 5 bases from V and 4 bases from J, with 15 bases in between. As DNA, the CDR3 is TGTGCCAGCAGTCCATCCCTTAGAACCGGAAACACCATATATTTT. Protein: CASSPSLRTGNTIYF.

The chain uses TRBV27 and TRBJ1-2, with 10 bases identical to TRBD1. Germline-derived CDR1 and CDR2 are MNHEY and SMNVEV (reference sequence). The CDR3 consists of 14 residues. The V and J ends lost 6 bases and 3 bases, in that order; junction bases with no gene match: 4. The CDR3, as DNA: TGTGCCAGCAGCCCGACAGGGGGCGACTATGGCTACACCTTC. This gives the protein CASSPTGGDYGYTF.

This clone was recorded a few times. Written as DNA, the CDR3 is TGTGCCAGCAGTGAAGGCAGGGTATATAATTCACCCCTCCACTTT. Its protein product is CASSEGRVYNSPLHF. This rearrangement joins TRBV6-1 to TRBJ1-6, with D possibly TRBD1 on 5 matching bases. Germline V gives CDR1 MNHNS, CDR2 SASEGT. The CDR3 runs 15 residues. V lost 1 base and J lost 4, with 8 bases in between.

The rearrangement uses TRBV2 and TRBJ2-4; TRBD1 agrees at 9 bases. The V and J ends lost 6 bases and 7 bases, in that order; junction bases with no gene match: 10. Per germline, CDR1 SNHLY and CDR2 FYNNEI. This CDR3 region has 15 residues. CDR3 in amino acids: CASRSATGGLNIQYF. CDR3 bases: TGTGCCAGCAGATCGGCGACAGGGGGGCTGAACATTCAGTACTTC.